This T cell receptor (beta chain) was retrieved from a study of shared clonotypes between healthy human individuals. Study-level findings and limits: Across a handful of donors, naive CD4 shared roughly 5%, naive CD8 under 4%, memory CD4 roughly 2.4%, memory CD8 0.4% to 0.5%.

Produced via immunoSEQ multiplex PCR; TCRdb's table is partial and in-frame only. The table includes some 2,500,000 clones, 85% to 95% detected once. About this clone: The target antigen is unknown. This sample also contains other DNA sequences that code for the same CDR3.

Sequencing was carried out using naive CD4+ T cells from PBMCs. As to subset: CD45RA+ positively selected. The clonotype comes from a man aged 18 to 30 in good health. Some clones in this sample may be carry-over from other donors' samples.

The CDR3 protein is CASSPPGTFNEQFF. The CDR3 DNA follows: TGTGCCAGCTCACCACCGGGAACATTCAATGAGCAGTTCTTC. This chain connects TRBV18 to TRBJ2-1; D unresolved. The V end lost 0 bases, the J end lost 6 bases, and 9 bases lay between the germline ends. This CDR3 is 14 amino acids long. Germline V gene lookup returns CDR1 KGHSH and CDR2 LQKENI.